This TCR beta chain was sequenced during a study of response to subunit inactivated influenza vaccine. V lost 2 bases, J lost 2 bases, and 12 bases lay in between. Germline V CDR1 and CDR2: LNHNV, YYDKDF (reference sequence). The CDR3 runs to 15 residues. MiXCR was run by TCRdb on the RT-PCR reads, yielding one entry per CDR3 protein. The repertoire holds around 570,000 distinct CDR3 sequences, with around 10% as singletons. These data also featured in a second study, about T cells expressing NK-cell markers. That paper adds: Production of TCR beta cDNA relied on 5'RACE template switching with UMIs.

Sequencing was performed on PBMCs from blood, taken on the day of vaccination. The gene calls are TRBV15 and TRBJ1-1, with D maybe TRBD1 (5 bases). The TCR was taken from a man aged 50-60 years who received an inactivated influenza vaccine. Written as DNA, the CDR3 is TGTGCCACCAGCAGATGGGACGGGTTAAACACTGAAGCTTTCTTT. This codes for CATSRWDGLNTEAFF. The variable domain in full, completed from reference TRBV15 and TRBJ1-1, reads DAMVIQNPRYQVTQFGKPVTLSCSQTLNHNVMYWYQQKSSQAPKLLFHYYDKDFNNEADTPDNFQSRRPNTSFCFLDIRSPGLGDTAMYLCATSRWDGLNTEAFFGQGTRLTVV.